These T cell receptor beta chains were read from a single sample in a study of shared clonotypes between healthy human individuals. Libraries were prepared by immunoSEQ multiplex PCR; TCRdb keeps only in-frame clonotypes and omits some of them. The sample has 950,000 to 1,100,000 clones, 75% seen once. Sequenced material: memory CD4+ T cells sorted from blood. The receptor set was obtained from a man aged 18 to 35 in good health. Both conserved end residues are trimmed from each CDR3.

j_call | v_call | cdr3_aa
TRBJ2-4 | TRBV30 | AWSWRGVPKNIQY
TRBJ2-1 | TRBV6-6 | ASTDWGYNEQF
TRBJ2-3 | TRBV5-1 | ASSIQRNTDTQY
TRBJ2-5 | TRBV7-7 | ASSRGEGETQY
TRBJ1-1 | TRBV19 | ASSTQGARGNTEAF
TRBJ1-5 | TRBV5-8 | ASSLYGGNQPQH
TRBJ2-1 | TRBV2 | ASSVLYNEQF
TRBJ1-5 | TRBV10-2 | ASSESVGQPQH
TRBJ2-1 | TRBV9 | ASSPRTGSSYNEQF
TRBJ1-1 | TRBV28 | ASSWTGVVNTEAF
TRBJ2-2 | TRBV7-9 | ASSRDRGSTGELF
TRBJ2-5 | TRBV30 | AWAAGVKETQY
TRBJ1-2 | TRBV28 | ASSFPQGGGYGYT
TRBJ2-1 | TRBV7-2 | ASSSRPGLAGVYNEQF
TRBJ1-1 | TRBV18 | ASSPQDRARAF
TRBJ1-2 | TRBV7-9 | ASSLVGSDYGYT
TRBJ1-2 | TRBV30 | AWSPGQGAYGYT
TRBJ2-7 | TRBV29-1 | SVEDTPEQY
TRBJ1-2 | TRBV5-1 | ASSLDSTYGYT
TRBJ2-1 | TRBV18 | ASSPPSGAGDNEQF
TRBJ2-1 | TRBV5-5 | ASSFNGATNEQF
TRBJ2-7 | TRBV5-8 | ASSLSGGAPFYEQY
TRBJ2-1 | TRBV19 | ATTGWDEQF
TRBJ2-2 | TRBV14 | ASSRRQGAGELF
TRBJ2-3 | TRBV5-4 | ASSYDPGLSTDTQY
TRBJ2-7 | TRBV19 | ASSDMRGYEQY
TRBJ1-2 | TRBV28 | ASSLRGLRGYT
TRBJ2-5 | TRBV19 | ASSFSGGGETQY
TRBJ1-5 | TRBV5-4 | ASSLGGSNQPQH
TRBJ1-1 | TRBV10-3 | AAQGGVTSINTEAF
TRBJ1-2 | TRBV6-1 | ASSAGWGNGYT
TRBJ2-3 | TRBV27 | ASCFTGSTQY
TRBJ2-1 | TRBV6-1 | ASSENRPTGFFEQF
TRBJ1-6 | TRBV6-5 | ASSLDTGGRNSPLH
TRBJ1-2 | TRBV6-1 | ASSERGPGADGYT
TRBJ1-5 | TRBV28 | ASSLTGGNQPQH
TRBJ2-4 | TRBV5-1 | ASSFNEGTIQY
TRBJ2-1 | TRBV5-1 | ASRRDFATYNEQF
TRBJ2-1 | TRBV5-6 | ASSLALGQGPYNEQF
TRBJ2-2 | TRBV5-1 | ASSYESTGELF
TRBJ2-7 | TRBV5-1 | ASSFIAGEAYEQY
TRBJ2-7 | TRBV7-8 | ASSLGIWDRNSYEQY
TRBJ1-1 | TRBV28 | ASSLLGTEAF
TRBJ2-7 | TRBV30 | AWSDKAYEQY
TRBJ1-5 | TRBV30 | AWTRTGSGQPQH
TRBJ1-1 | TRBV30 | AWSPGTGAEAF
TRBJ2-7 | TRBV6-5 | ASSYWGSGSYEQY
TRBJ2-6 | TRBV2 | ASSDEQSGANVLT
TRBJ2-7 | TRBV10-1 | ASSESTTGPAEQY
TRBJ2-2 | TRBV7-9 | ASSLAPSGGRNTGELF
TRBJ2-5 | TRBV19 | ASSPLRSQQGETQY
TRBJ1-1 | TRBV9 | ASSPALNTEAF
TRBJ2-7 | TRBV2 | ASLRLASGYEQY
TRBJ1-1 | TRBV5-1 | ASSLMGTGNTEAF
TRBJ1-1 | TRBV7-2 | ASSLVGGAF
TRBJ2-7 | TRBV30 | AWSDRGTYEQY
TRBJ2-3 | TRBV5-4 | ASRRERSTDTQY
TRBJ2-5 | TRBV5-1 | ASSLGAVGQGGQETQY
TRBJ2-7 | TRBV7-9 | ASSLLSSGLSEQY
TRBJ2-2 | TRBV30 | ACSITGELF